Presented here are 31 T cell receptor beta chains from one specimen sequenced in a study of monozygotic twins with inflammatory bowel disease. Reprocessing the 5' RACE reads, TCRdb reports a single entry for every CDR3 protein and omits DNA. The table for this sample gives about 440,000 distinct CDR3 sequences. The material sequenced was blood. The receptors come from a human donor with ulcerative colitis or Crohn's disease, or a healthy co-twin of an affected twin (not recorded which).

This chain joins TRBV12-3 or TRBV12-4 and TRBJ2-7; no DNA is available, so the TRBD2 call from TCRdb remains unchecked. CDR3 length: 15 amino acids. The CDR3 spells CASSLVGTTPYEQYF.

The CDR3 loop reads CASSLGGRGNGYTF. The chain recombines TRBV27 with TRBJ1-2; the D call of TRBD1 rests on TCRdb alone, since no DNA is present to check it. Germline assignment: CDR1 MNHEY and CDR2 SMNVEV (reference sequence). The CDR3 spans 14 residues.

The V and J genes are TRBV9 and TRBJ2-2; TCRdb outputs TRBD2, but without DNA this stays unchecked. CDR3 length equals 17 residues. Germline lookup yields CDR1 SGDLS and CDR2 YYNGEE. CDR3 region: CASSLTGGLAGAGELFF. The variable domain in full, completed from reference TRBV9 and TRBJ2-2, reads DSGVTQTPKHLITATGQRVTLRCSPRSGDLSVYWYQQSLDQGLQFLIQYYNGEERAKGNILERFSAQQFPDLHSELNLSSLELGDSALYFCASSLTGGLAGAGELFFGEGSRLTVL.

The rearrangement links TRBV5-1 to TRBJ2-1; without DNA, the TCRdb call of TRBD1 cannot be checked. There are 16 residues in the CDR3. CDR1 and CDR2 from the germline V gene are SGHRS and YFSETQ. The CDR3 sequence is CASSLTGGSPRNEQFF.

The chain has TRBV7-2 and TRBJ2-5. CDR3 length equals 13 residues. Germline loops: CDR1 SGHTA, CDR2 FQGNSA. CDR3 residues: CASSLMFWETQYF. Using reference TRBV7-2 and TRBJ2-5 for the parts outside the CDR3, the full variable domain is GAGVSQSPSNKVTEKGKDVELRCDPISGHTALYWYRQSLGQGLEFLIYFQGNSAPDKSGLPSDRFSAERTGGSVSTLTIQRTQQEDSAVYLCASSLMFWETQYFGPGTRLLVL.

The chain combines TRBV6-1 with TRBJ1-4. Per germline, CDR1 MNHNS and CDR2 SASEGT. The CDR3 consists of 14 residues. CDR3 amino acids: CASSEPVPPEKLFF.

The chain has TRBV20-1 and TRBJ1-1; TCRdb selects TRBD1, and the lack of DNA leaves this call unchecked. The germline CDR1 and CDR2 sequences are DFQATT and SNEGSKA (reference sequence). This CDR3 contains 15 residues. CDR3 residues: CSATNRGAIDTEAFF.

This chain connects TRBV6-5 to TRBJ2-5. The CDR3 has 13 residues. Looked up from germline, CDR1 is MNHEY and CDR2 is SVGAGI. CDR3 residues: CASSYFPGVAQYF.

The chain is built from TRBV15 and TRBJ1-1. The CDR3 sequence is 13 residues long. Germline lookup yields CDR1 LNHNV and CDR2 YYDKDF (reference sequence). This CDR3 reads CATSWTRNTEAFF.

The V call is TRBV9, the J call TRBJ2-1; the D call from TCRdb, TRBD1, cannot be confirmed without DNA. CDR3 size: 14 residues. In germline, CDR1 is SGDLS, CDR2 YYNGEE. CDR3 region: CASSVMGGQDEQFF.

The chain uses TRBV2 and TRBJ2-2; TCRdb's D call, TRBD1, is unchecked because there is no DNA. This CDR3 has 16 residues. Germline-derived CDR1 and CDR2 are SNHLY and FYNNEI. This CDR3 reads CASSGRQSKNTGELFF.

The CDR3: CAISPNTNTGELFF. The chain recombines TRBV10-3 with TRBJ2-2. This CDR3 spans 14 amino acids. Germline V gene data show CDR1 as ENHRY and CDR2 as SYGVKD.

V is TRBV4-3 and J is TRBJ2-2; TCRdb's D call of TRBD2 is untestable without DNA. Per germline, CDR1 LGHNA and CDR2 YSLEER. The length of the CDR3 is 17 residues. The CDR3: CASSQDSLAGGGGELFF.

J is TRBJ2-6 and V is TRBV19; there is no DNA to check the TCRdb D call of TRBD2. Germline CDR1 and CDR2: LNHDA and SQIVND (reference sequence). The CDR3 spans 18 residues. This chain's CDR3 is CASAYRGRDLSGANVLTF.

The chain uses TRBV3-1 and TRBJ2-7; TCRdb picks TRBD2, but there is no DNA to check that call. Germline CDR1 reads LGHDT; CDR2 reads YNNKEL (reference sequence). The CDR3 contains 16 residues. The CDR3: CASSRIQPGPSNEQYF.

The chain employs TRBV5-1 and TRBJ2-5; checking the TCRdb D call of TRBD1 is not possible without DNA. The CDR3 runs 14 residues. Germline values: CDR1 SGHRS, CDR2 YFSETQ. The CDR3: CASSRDSNQETQYF.

The rearrangement uses TRBV27 and TRBJ2-1; TCRdb names TRBD2, which stays unverified in the absence of DNA. CDR3 length equals 17 residues. Germline CDR1 is MNHEY and CDR2 is SMNVEV (reference sequence). This chain's CDR3 is CASSPWTSGNFYNEQFF.

This chain connects TRBV24-1 to TRBJ2-3; with no DNA, the TCRdb D assignment of TRBD1 cannot be verified. The CDR3 totals 13 residues. Germline CDR1 reads KGHDR; CDR2 reads SFDVKD. The CDR3 loop reads CATSAPGTDTQYF.

CDR3 amino acids: CSARASGYNTGELFF. The chain is built from TRBV20-1 and TRBJ2-2; TCRdb picks TRBD2, but there is no DNA to check that call. Germline V gene data show CDR1 as DFQATT and CDR2 as SNEGSKA (reference sequence). The CDR3 consists of 15 residues.

This chain connects TRBV6-2 or TRBV6-3 to TRBJ1-5. The germline V gene has CDR1 MNHEY and CDR2 SVGEGT. The CDR3 totals 15 residues. This CDR3 is CASSPHSGLVQPQHF.

V and J are TRBV9 and TRBJ1-4; TCRdb outputs TRBD1, but without DNA this stays unchecked. CDR1 and CDR2 from the germline V gene are SGDLS and YYNGEE. The CDR3 loop spans 15 amino acids. The CDR3 loop is CASSEGDSLGEKLFF.

This sequence joins TRBV7-9 and TRBJ2-1; the D gene TCRdb calls, TRBD2, cannot be checked with no DNA. This CDR3 region has 16 residues. Germline lookup yields CDR1 SEHNR and CDR2 FQNEAQ (reference sequence). The CDR3 loop is CASSLEIAVSYNEQFF.

The chain links TRBV14 to TRBJ1-4. The CDR3 loop spans 15 amino acids. Germline-derived CDR1 and CDR2 are SGHDN and FVKESK. CDR3 sequence reads: CASSQARSTNEKLFF. The full variable domain, its missing parts supplied by reference TRBV14 and TRBJ1-4, is EAGVTQFPSHSVIEKGQTVTLRCDPISGHDNLYWYRRVMGKEIKFLLHFVKESKQDESGMPNNRFLAERTGGTYSTLKVQPAELEDSGVYFCASSQARSTNEKLFFGSGTQLSVL.

The chain joins TRBV5-1 to TRBJ1-1. This CDR3 has 17 residues. Germline lookup yields CDR1 SGHRS and CDR2 YFSETQ. The CDR3 sequence is CASSLVGSGGPNTEAFF.

The V call is TRBV6-2 or TRBV6-3, the J call TRBJ2-7; TCRdb names TRBD2, which stays unverified in the absence of DNA. Germline V gene data show CDR1 as MNHEY and CDR2 as SVGEGT. This CDR3 contains 13 residues. The chain's CDR3 is CASSYGALYEQYF.

This chain joins TRBV28 and TRBJ2-3; TCRdb names TRBD1, which stays unverified in the absence of DNA. CDR3 size: 15 residues. CDR1 MDHEN and CDR2 SYDVKM come from the germline V gene. The CDR3 here is CASSFGGTSPDTQYF.

The chain employs TRBV12-3 or TRBV12-4 and TRBJ1-1; no DNA is available, so the TRBD1 call from TCRdb remains unchecked. The CDR3 runs 13 residues. CDR3 sequence: CAVGGHSNTEAFF.

This chain connects TRBV7-9 to TRBJ2-4. Looked up from germline, CDR1 is SEHNR and CDR2 is FQNEAQ (reference sequence). The CDR3 runs 15 residues. CDR3: CASSGSLLAKNIQYF.

This chain joins TRBV7-2 and TRBJ1-1; there is no DNA to check the TCRdb D call of TRBD1. Germline CDR1 is SGHTA and CDR2 is FQGNSA. CDR3 length: 14 residues. This CDR3 is CASSFQGQGTEAFF.

V gene TRBV28 combines with J gene TRBJ2-1; with no DNA, the TCRdb D assignment of TRBD2 cannot be verified. This CDR3 comprises 15 residues. Per the germline V gene, CDR1 is MDHEN and CDR2 is SYDVKM. The CDR3 is CATQTSGSSYNEQFF.

The rearrangement uses TRBV7-2 and TRBJ2-1. The CDR3 contains 15 residues. The germline V gene encodes CDR1 SGHTA and CDR2 FQGNSA. The CDR3 spells CASSLGATYRNEQFF.